These 5 T cell receptor beta chains share one sample of origin, sequenced in a study of shared clonotypes between healthy human individuals. Repertoires were generated with immunoSEQ multiplex PCR, while TCRdb's copy carries only in-frame clones and drops some. The table includes around 2.1 million clones, about 92% detected once. Terminally differentiated effector memory CD45RA+ cells were excluded by CCR7 positive selection of CD45RO-negative cells. The sample comprised naive CD8+ T cells from PBMCs. The receptor source for this set is a man aged 18 to 30 in good health. Some clones in this sample may be carry-over from other donors' samples.

V and J are TRBV4-3 and TRBJ1-6; D is uncertain. The germline V and J ends were trimmed by 0 bases and 8 bases, with 14 bases remaining between them. CDR3 length equals 16 residues. Germline CDR1 and CDR2: LGHNA and YSLEER. The CDR3 spells CASSQDPTPGYSPLHF. CDR3 nucleotide sequence: TGCGCCAGCAGCCAAGATCCCACCCCAGGATATTCACCCCTCCACTTT.

The chain uses TRBV30 and TRBJ2-7; 7 bases are a match to TRBD2. CDR3 size: 17 residues. The V gene's germline CDR1 is GTSNPN and CDR2 SVGIG (reference sequence). J was trimmed by 6 bases and V by 3 bases; bases with no gene match: 20. CDR3 DNA sequence: TGTGCCTGGAGCGTCCTAGGGTCTAGGATGCCGGGAGGCGAGCAGTACTTC. It translates to CAWSVLGSRMPGGEQYF. The entire variable domain, with the rest obtained from reference TRBV30 and TRBJ2-7, is as follows: SQTIHQWPATLVQPVGSPLSLECTVEGTSNPNLYWYRQAAGRGLQLLFYSVGIGQISSEVPQNLSASRPQDRQFILSSKKLLLSDSGFYLCAWSVLGSRMPGGEQYFGPGTRLTVT.

The rearrangement joins TRBV9 to TRBJ2-1; a weak D match, TRBD2 (7 bases). V was cut by 4 bases and J by 0 bases, with 20 bases left in between. This CDR3 region has 18 residues. Per the germline V gene, CDR1 is SGDLS and CDR2 is YYNGEE. Written as DNA, the CDR3 is TGTGCCAGCAGCCCTTCTAGCGGACAGATTCCCTCCTACAATGAGCAGTTCTTC. Its protein is CASSPSSGQIPSYNEQFF.

The V and J genes are TRBV6-5 and TRBJ1-2; 7 bases fit TRBD1. Trimming at V came to 0 bases and at J to 0 bases, leaving 4 bases not matched to a gene. The length of the CDR3 is 16 residues. Germline V CDR1 and CDR2: MNHEY, SVGAGI. CDR3 residues: CASSYSLQGANYGYTF. The CDR3, as DNA: TGTGCCAGCAGTTACTCCCTTCAGGGGGCTAACTATGGCTACACCTTC.

In its sample, this clone was seen once. The chain uses TRBV7-2 and TRBJ1-1, with a possible D match to TRBD1 (6 bases). Germline CDR1 SGHTA, CDR2 FQGNSA. CDR3 length: 16 residues. With 1 base removed from V and 1 base from J, the gap between germline ends came to 13 bases. CDR3 DNA sequence: TGTGCCAGCAGCTTAGGGGGGCCTCTATGGAACACTGAAGCTTTCTTT. Translation: CASSLGGPLWNTEAFF.